Here is one T cell receptor beta chain with its context. This sample was taken from a study of preoperative IRX-2 immunotherapy in early breast cancer. This sample's treatment: preoperative locoregional IRX-2 cytokine immunotherapy. Patients received preoperative, locoregional IRX-2 cytokine immunotherapy in a phase Ib study. From germline, CDR1 is SGHNT and CDR2 YENEEA. Trimming took 5 bases from V and 2 from J, leaving 16 bases between them. The CDR3 covers 15 residues. Generated by immunoSEQ multiplex PCR, the TCRdb table keeps only in-frame clones and is missing some. Of roughly 27,000 clones in the sample, 75% were seen once.

The sample in question was lymph node tissue, obtained after IRX-2 immunotherapy. This receptor was identified in a human donor with breast cancer. The chain has TRBV11-3 and TRBJ2-7; D might be TRBD1 (5 bases). The DNA of the CDR3 is TGTGCCAGCAGCCCCGAACGGACAAACCCCTACGAGCAGTACTTC. This codes for CASSPERTNPYEQYF. The full variable domain, rest sourced from reference TRBV11-3 and TRBJ2-7, is EAGVVQSPRYKIIEKKQPVAFWCNPISGHNTLYWYLQNLGQGPELLIRYENEEAVDDSQLPKDRFSAERLKGVDSTLKIQPAELGDSAVYLCASSPERTNPYEQYFGPGTRLTVT.